This is a list of T cell receptor beta chains from one sample in a study of blood T cell repertoires in COVID-19. Method: immunoSEQ multiplex PCR; TCRdb's copy keeps in-frame clones and lacks some. The sample has 90,000 to 150,000 clones, around 87% seen once; the top ten hold roughly 8%. The sample was peripheral blood. These receptors all come from a human donor in a cohort sampled during active COVID-19. CDR3s include the opening cysteine and the closing phenylalanine or tryptophan. D genes are given only for firm matches. Clone sizes are given selectively: once, few, many, or a class where the clone is expanded.

V: TRBV5-1; J: TRBJ1-1; size: -; D: -; CDR3: CASSLAGSANTEAFF; DNA: TGCGCCAGCAGCTTGGCGGGGAGCGCTAACACTGAAGCTTTCTTT
V: TRBV7-3; J: TRBJ1-1; size: -; D: -; CDR3: CASSLSTNRNTEAFF; DNA: TGTGCCAGCAGCTTATCCACAAACCGGAACACTGAAGCTTTCTTT
V: TRBV5-5; J: TRBJ2-3; size: -; D: -; CDR3: CASSLLDTQYF; DNA: TGTGCCAGCAGCTTGCTCGATACGCAGTATTTT
V: TRBV21-1; J: TRBJ1-1; size: few; D: -; CDR3: CASNGTANTEAFF; DNA: TGTGCCAGCAACGGGACAGCGAACACTGAAGCTTTCTTT
V: TRBV27; J: TRBJ2-2; size: -; D: -; CDR3: CASSWDSSLGTGELFF; DNA: TGTGCCAGCAGTTGGGACTCTTCCCTGGGTACCGGGGAGCTGTTTTTT
V: TRBV5-4; J: TRBJ2-2; size: -; D: -; CDR3: CASSFNTGYNTGELFF; DNA: TGTGCCAGCAGCTTTAATACAGGGTATAACACCGGGGAGCTGTTTTTT
V: TRBV9; J: TRBJ1-4; size: -; D: -; CDR3: CASSPQGREKLFF; DNA: TGTGCCAGCAGCCCACAGGGTCGGGAAAAACTGTTTTTT
V: TRBV14; J: TRBJ2-3; size: -; D: TRBD1; CDR3: CASSPGDRASSDTQYF; DNA: TGTGCCAGCAGCCCGGGGGACAGGGCATCCTCAGATACGCAGTATTTT
V: TRBV2; J: TRBJ2-6; size: -; D: TRBD1; CDR3: CASARDSLLSGANVLTF; DNA: TGTGCCAGCGCTCGGGACAGTCTTCTCTCTGGGGCCAACGTCCTGACTTTC
V: TRBV28; J: TRBJ2-7; size: -; D: -; CDR3: CASSGEGQEHGSSYEQYF; DNA: TGTGCCAGCAGTGGGGAGGGACAGGAGCATGGGAGCTCCTACGAGCAGTACTTC
V: TRBV10-1; J: TRBJ2-3; size: -; D: -; CDR3: CASSRGLGTDTQYF; DNA: TGCGCCAGCAGCAGAGGGCTTGGCACAGATACGCAGTATTTT
V: TRBV24-1; J: TRBJ2-3; size: once; D: TRBD2; CDR3: CATSDLTSGSKDTQYF; DNA: TGTGCCACCAGTGACTTGACTAGCGGGAGTAAAGATACGCAGTATTTT
V: TRBV19; J: TRBJ2-3; size: -; D: -; CDR3: CASSRITGTLSRRTDTQYF; DNA: TGTGCCAGTAGTCGAATCACCGGGACTCTCTCCCGAAGGACAGATACGCAGTATTTT
V: TRBV11-2; J: TRBJ2-7; size: -; D: TRBD2; CDR3: CASSSPSGSRYEQYF; DNA: TGTGCCAGCAGCTCCCCTAGCGGGAGTAGGTACGAGCAGTACTTC
V: TRBV4-1; J: TRBJ1-5; size: few; D: TRBD1; CDR3: CASSQDWGQVRNQPQHF; DNA: TGCGCCAGCAGCCAAGATTGGGGACAGGTGAGGAATCAGCCCCAGCATTTT
V: TRBV7-2; J: TRBJ1-1; size: -; D: -; CDR3: CASSWRGRSTEAFF; DNA: TGTGCCAGCAGCTGGAGGGGTCGGAGCACTGAAGCTTTCTTT
V: TRBV29-1; J: TRBJ2-1; size: -; D: -; CDR3: CSVGEISYNEQFF; DNA: TGCAGCGTTGGTGAGATCTCCTACAATGAGCAGTTCTTC
V: TRBV6-5; J: TRBJ2-1; size: -; D: -; CDR3: CASMGGASYNEQFF; DNA: TGTGCCAGCATGGGGGGGGCGTCCTACAATGAGCAGTTCTTC
V: TRBV3-1/TRBV3-2; J: TRBJ2-5; size: -; D: -; CDR3: CASSLGETQYF; DNA: TGTGCCAGCAGCCTCGGGGAGACCCAGTACTTC
V: TRBV9; J: TRBJ2-7; size: -; D: -; CDR3: CASSVGPGSYEQYF; DNA: TGTGCCAGCAGCGTAGGCCCGGGCTCCTACGAGCAGTACTTC
V: TRBV5-1; J: TRBJ2-7; size: -; D: TRBD2; CDR3: CASSYETLAGSSYEQYF; DNA: TGCGCCAGCAGCTACGAAACACTAGCGGGGTCCTCCTACGAGCAGTACTTC
V: TRBV28; J: TRBJ1-1; size: once; D: -; CDR3: CASTNTPGGINTEAFF; DNA: TGTGCCAGCACCAATACGCCGGGGGGGATAAACACTGAAGCTTTCTTT
V: TRBV18; J: TRBJ1-1; size: -; D: -; CDR3: CASSPSGAGVTEAFF; DNA: TGTGCCAGCTCACCTTCCGGGGCGGGGGTCACTGAAGCTTTCTTT
V: TRBV7-2; J: TRBJ1-4; size: -; D: TRBD1; CDR3: CASSQDRVNEKLFF; DNA: TGTGCCAGCAGCCAGGACAGGGTTAATGAAAAACTGTTTTTT
V: TRBV5-1; J: TRBJ2-7; size: -; D: TRBD2; CDR3: CASSRSGTSATYEQYF; DNA: TGCGCCAGCAGCAGGTCCGGGACTAGCGCAACCTACGAGCAGTACTTC
V: TRBV9; J: TRBJ2-3; size: -; D: -; CDR3: CASSEESGPVRYSDTQYF; DNA: TGTGCCAGCAGCGAAGAGTCCGGTCCCGTCCGGTACTCAGATACGCAGTATTTT
V: TRBV5-5; J: TRBJ2-3; size: -; D: TRBD2; CDR3: CASSFSGRPASTDTQYF; DNA: TGTGCCAGCAGCTTTAGCGGGAGGCCTGCTAGCACAGATACGCAGTATTTT
V: TRBV3-1/TRBV3-2; J: TRBJ1-5; size: -; D: TRBD1; CDR3: CASSQSQGAHQPQHF; DNA: TGTGCCAGCAGCCAATCACAGGGGGCGCATCAGCCCCAGCATTTT
V: TRBV20-1; J: TRBJ1-2; size: -; D: -; CDR3: CSASTGGDYGYTF; DNA: TGCAGTGCTAGTACGGGGGGGGACTATGGCTACACCTTC
V: TRBV27; J: TRBJ1-1; size: -; D: TRBD1; CDR3: CASSRDRDRGLAAFF; DNA: TGTGCCAGCAGTCGGGACCGGGACAGGGGCCTGGCAGCTTTCTTT
V: TRBV28; J: TRBJ1-3; size: -; D: TRBD1; CDR3: CASSYPGQGKDTIYF; DNA: TGTGCCAGCTCTTATCCGGGACAGGGAAAGGACACCATATATTTT
V: TRBV2; J: TRBJ2-3; size: -; D: -; CDR3: CASREHGVTDTQYF; DNA: TGTGCCAGCAGAGAACACGGAGTCACAGATACGCAGTATTTT
V: TRBV21-1; J: TRBJ2-7; size: -; D: -; CDR3: CASSKGRWASHNSSYEQYF; DNA: TGTGCCAGCAGCAAAGGGAGGTGGGCTAGTCACAACAGCTCCTACGAGCAGTACTTC
V: TRBV9; J: TRBJ1-2; size: -; D: TRBD1; CDR3: CASSVDVGQGVGGYTF; DNA: TGTGCCAGCAGCGTAGATGTGGGACAGGGGGTTGGCGGCTACACCTTC
V: TRBV2; J: TRBJ1-4; size: -; D: -; CDR3: CASTPLTATNEKLFF; DNA: TGTGCCAGCACCCCTTTGACAGCAACTAATGAAAAACTGTTTTTT
V: TRBV11-3; J: TRBJ2-3; size: -; D: TRBD1; CDR3: CASSPRQGKGTDTQYF; DNA: TGTGCCAGCAGCCCCCGACAGGGGAAAGGCACAGATACGCAGTATTTT
V: TRBV10-2; J: TRBJ1-4; size: once; D: TRBD1; CDR3: CASSTGGGGEKLFF; DNA: TGCGCCAGCAGCACAGGGGGCGGTGGTGAAAAACTGTTTTTT
V: TRBV7-3; J: TRBJ2-3; size: -; D: TRBD2; CDR3: CASSLGTSGGNLRADTQYF; DNA: TGTGCCAGCAGCTTAGGGACTAGCGGGGGGAACCTGCGGGCAGATACGCAGTATTTT
V: TRBV19; J: TRBJ2-4; size: -; D: -; CDR3: CASSIDSLDVKKAKNIQYF; DNA: TGTGCCAGTAGTATAGACTCCCTAGACGTCAAGAAAGCCAAAAACATTCAGTACTTC
V: TRBV2; J: TRBJ2-3; size: -; D: TRBD2; CDR3: CASSETWTSGADTQYF; DNA: TGTGCCAGCAGTGAAACCTGGACTAGCGGGGCAGATACGCAGTATTTT
V: TRBV7-8; J: TRBJ2-7; size: -; D: TRBD1; CDR3: CASRGQVGYEQYF; DNA: TGTGCCAGCAGGGGACAGGTAGGCTACGAGCAGTACTTC
V: TRBV27; J: TRBJ2-2; size: -; D: TRBD2; CDR3: CASSLREAPRELFF; DNA: TGTGCCAGCAGTCTCCGGGAGGCGCCGCGGGAGCTGTTTTTT
V: TRBV6-4; J: TRBJ1-2; size: once; D: TRBD1; CDR3: CASSLDGQGYGYTF; DNA: TGTGCCAGCAGCCTCGATGGACAGGGATATGGCTACACCTTC
V: TRBV19; J: TRBJ2-3; size: -; D: -; CDR3: CASSSQQGPWGDTQYF; DNA: TGTGCCAGTAGTTCCCAACAGGGACCCTGGGGAGATACGCAGTATTTT
V: TRBV5-1; J: TRBJ1-2; size: -; D: -; CDR3: CASSLEVRGYGYTF; DNA: TGCGCCAGCAGCTTGGAGGTCAGGGGTTATGGCTACACCTTC
V: TRBV19; J: TRBJ2-3; size: once; D: -; CDR3: CASTDPARITDTQYF; DNA: TGTGCCAGTACCGATCCCGCGAGGATCACAGATACGCAGTATTTT
V: TRBV27; J: TRBJ1-6; size: -; D: TRBD1; CDR3: CASSPLGTGKSPLHF; DNA: TGTGCCAGCAGTCCGCTAGGGACAGGGAAATCACCCCTCCACTTT
V: TRBV6-5; J: TRBJ2-7; size: -; D: -; CDR3: CASSSPGTLPYEQYF; DNA: TGTGCCAGCAGTTCCCCCGGGACATTACCCTACGAGCAGTACTTC
V: TRBV19; J: TRBJ2-7; size: once; D: TRBD2; CDR3: CASSQLAGRAYEQYF; DNA: TGTGCCAGTAGTCAGCTAGCGGGGCGAGCCTACGAGCAGTACTTC
V: TRBV11-2; J: TRBJ1-5; size: -; D: -; CDR3: CASSLGGGQPQHF; DNA: TGTGCCAGCAGCTTAGGGGGGGGGCAGCCCCAGCATTTT
V: TRBV29-1; J: TRBJ2-7; size: -; D: -; CDR3: CSALGGGGSEQYF; DNA: TGCAGCGCCCTGGGGGGGGGCGGGAGCGAGCAGTACTTC
V: TRBV27; J: TRBJ1-1; size: once; D: TRBD1; CDR3: CASSSAGTGRGTEAFF; DNA: TGTGCCAGCAGTTCCGCCGGGACAGGGAGGGGCACTGAAGCTTTCTTT
V: TRBV19; J: TRBJ2-7; size: -; D: -; CDR3: CATKDYYEQYF; DNA: TGTGCCACCAAGGACTACTACGAGCAGTACTTC
V: TRBV25-1; J: TRBJ2-3; size: -; D: -; CDR3: CASSETGFVTDTQYF; DNA: TGTGCCAGCAGTGAAACGGGGTTTGTAACAGATACGCAGTATTTT